This T cell receptor beta chain is from a study of blood T cell repertoires in COVID-19. This table comes from immunoSEQ multiplex PCR, and its TCRdb copy is limited to in-frame clones, with some not included. The sample has about 54,000 clones, roughly nine tenths seen once. This TCR came from a woman aged 60-75 years with active or convalescent COVID-19. Sequences were obtained from peripheral blood.

CDR3 protein: CASGFGTGGGDTEAFF. As DNA, the CDR3 is TGTGCTAGTGGTTTCGGGACAGGGGGAGGGGACACTGAAGCTTTCTTT. The rearrangement uses TRBV12-5 and TRBJ1-1, with TRBD1 matching 11 bases. Per the germline V gene, CDR1 is LGHNT and CDR2 is FRNRAP. The CDR3 contains 16 residues. V was clipped by 3 bases and J by 3 bases; unmatched bases: 6.